This is a list of T cell receptor beta chains from one sample in a study of breast tumors, draining lymph nodes, adjacent tissues. TCRdb analysed the multiplex PCR reads with MiXCR anew, one entry per CDR3 protein. The top ten hold approximately 20% of the sample, which has 15,000 to 20,000 distinct CDR3 sequences, around 60% seen once. The specimen sequenced was tumor-adjacent breast tissue. Every receptor here comes from a female donor with breast cancer. Some clones in this sample may be carry-over from other donors' samples. Each CDR3 is given without its conserved first and last residue. Fields, in order: J gene, V gene, clone size, CDR3 protein. The listing skips clone size in some rows; elsewhere it reads once, few, many or a size class.

TRBJ1-6 | TRBV5-6 | NA | ASSLVGDNSPLH
TRBJ2-3 | TRBV20-1 | few | SAVGPTDTQY
TRBJ1-5 | TRBV20-1 | NA | SARDGQWNQPQH
TRBJ1-6 | TRBV12-3/TRBV12-4 | NA | ASSFGTENSPLH
TRBJ2-1 | TRBV20-1 | few | SARRQTLDYNEQF
TRBJ1-4 | TRBV25-1 | NA | ASSEPSTGKEKLF
TRBJ2-7 | TRBV20-1 | NA | SARGDGKTYEQY
TRBJ2-7 | TRBV3-1 | medium-sized | ASSPMRTAFYEQY
TRBJ1-3 | TRBV20-1 | NA | SARAAGSGNTIY
TRBJ2-2 | TRBV7-3 | NA | ASRTGTQNTGELF
TRBJ2-1 | TRBV7-8 | medium-sized | ASSRLAGENNEQF
TRBJ2-3 | TRBV7-9 | NA | ASSLGGTGGDTQY
TRBJ1-5 | TRBV7-2 | NA | ASSYWGSNQPQH
TRBJ2-1 | TRBV7-9 | NA | ASSLSSGQQF
TRBJ2-5 | TRBV29-1 | NA | SETEGLAGEETQY
TRBJ2-5 | TRBV5-5 | NA | ASSSRGLAGEGETQY